The present T cell receptor (beta chain) was sequenced within a study of shared clonotypes between healthy human individuals. Trimming pared 1 base from V and 7 bases from J, leaving 17 bases between. The V gene's germline CDR1 is SGHRS and CDR2 YFSETQ. This CDR3 has 15 residues. Both subsets, CD45RA+ naive and CD45RA-negative memory, were split from the CD4+ cells. Deep-level running was used for the assay. Every subset had its genomic DNA shared out evenly among several immunoSEQ plates. The table came from immunoSEQ multiplex PCR; TCRdb's copy has only in-frame clones and leaves some out. The data show roughly 2.5 million clones, more than 90% seen once.

The sequence derives from a man in his late teens or twenties in good health. Sequencing used naive CD4+ T cells sorted from blood. Noted subset: CD45RA+ positively selected. The chain combines TRBV5-1 with TRBJ1-2, with a possible D match to TRBD1 (6 bases). CDR3 loop: CASSLSFGGRSGYTF. CDR3 coding DNA: TGCGCCAGCAGCTTGTCGTTCGGGGGGCGGAGTGGCTACACCTTC.